The following is a TCR beta chain sequence with its context. What it recognizes is unknown. This CDR3 spans 16 amino acids. Germline V gene lookup returns CDR1 SGHVS and CDR2 FQNEAQ. V lost 5 bases to trimming and J lost 0 bases, with 14 bases between them. The data are from a study of CD8 T cells in Susac syndrome. General study results and limits: Only a relatively small number of individuals were included in the TCR sequencing and HLA analysis.

TCR beta was sequenced from blood CD8+ and CD4+ T cells. As controls, healthy donors matched for age and sex were used. A quantity of about 0.45 to 1 ug RNA underwent reverse transcription using random hexamers. The TCR beta CDR3 was amplified by immunoSEQ multiplex PCR across 54 Vbeta, 13 Jbeta. TCRdb re-analysed the immunoSEQ multiplex PCR reads in MiXCR, keeping a single row per CDR3 protein. The table shows about 85,000 distinct CDR3 sequences, with about 93% occurring only once. The specimen sequenced was CD8+ T cells from PBMCs. The receptor's source is a human donor in good health. J is TRBJ1-3 and V is TRBV7-8; D gene unclear. The CDR3, as DNA: TGTGCCAGCAGCCCCTGGGGTGTCCTCTCTGGAAACACCATATATTTT. It specifies CASSPWGVLSGNTIYF.